Following are 22 T cell receptor beta chains from one sample sequenced in a study of blood T cell repertoires in COVID-19. Clones were sequenced by immunoSEQ multiplex PCR, and TCRdb holds only the in-frame ones, with some missing. The sample yields under 55,000 clones, around 80% seen once. The specimen sequenced was PBMCs or T cells enriched from blood (not recorded which). Receptors originate from a woman aged 50 to 65 with acute COVID-19.

This clone was seen only once. The chain couples TRBV11-1 to TRBJ1-6, with 8 bases that match TRBD1. With 5 bases clipped from V and 10 bases from J, the junction kept 7 bases outside the gene matches. This CDR3 is built from 14 residues. The germline gives CDR1 SGHAT, CDR2 FQDESV (reference sequence). CDR3 bases: TGTGCCAGCAGCCCCCGGACAGGGTACTCACCCCTCCACTTT. This translates into CASSPRTGYSPLHF.

This clone appeared a few times. The chain is built from TRBV6-5 and TRBJ1-1; D gene uncertain. This CDR3 has 14 amino acids. V shed 4 bases and J shed 2 bases, with 11 bases lying between them. Per the germline V gene, CDR1 is MNHEY and CDR2 is SVGAGI. CDR3 nucleotide sequence: TGTGCCAGCAGTTCTCGACAATCTAACACTGAAGCTTTCTTT. Residues: CASSSRQSNTEAFF.

V usage is TRBV19 and J usage is TRBJ1-2; D unresolved. The germline V and J ends were trimmed by 0 bases and 0 bases, with 11 bases remaining between them. The CDR3 consists of 16 residues. Germline lookup yields CDR1 LNHDA and CDR2 SQIVND (reference sequence). CDR3 residues: CASSIDLQEANYGYTF. In DNA, the CDR3 is TGTGCCAGTAGTATAGACCTCCAGGAAGCTAACTATGGCTACACCTTC.

The chain is built from TRBV19 and TRBJ2-2, with D hard to call. The CDR3 spans 11 residues. Germline loops: CDR1 LNHDA, CDR2 SQIVND (reference sequence). CDR3 sequence reads: CSEPGTGELFF. The CDR3, as DNA: TGTAGCGAGCCTGGCACCGGGGAGCTGTTTTTT.

This clone was counted between two and nine times. The J gene is TRBJ1-5, the V gene TRBV19; D unclear. The CDR3 spans 13 residues. In germline, CDR1 is LNHDA, CDR2 SQIVND (reference sequence). Trimming stripped 7 bases from V and 4 bases from J, with 11 bases between. The CDR3 sequence: CASKDRGNQPQHF. In DNA, the CDR3 is TGTGCCAGTAAAGATCGGGGTAATCAGCCCCAGCATTTT.

V and J are TRBV5-6 and TRBJ2-5, with 8 bases aligning to TRBD1. CDR3 size: 15 residues. Germline V gene data show CDR1 as SGHDT and CDR2 as YYEEEE. V dropped 4 bases and J dropped 4; count of bases not matched to a gene: 9. CDR3 residues: CASSGGQGFGETQYF. CDR3 sequence (DNA): TGTGCCAGCAGCGGAGGACAGGGCTTTGGAGAGACCCAGTACTTC.

The chain joins TRBV23-1 to TRBJ2-7, with 9 bases identical to TRBD1. TRBV23-1 is noted as an ORF with a role that remains uncertain. V lost 0 bases and J lost 0; bases outside the gene matches: 0. The CDR3 has 15 residues. The CDR3 sequence is CASSQSTGGSYEQYF. For the CDR3, the DNA is TGCGCCAGCAGTCAATCGACAGGGGGCTCCTACGAGCAGTACTTC.

This chain joins TRBV19 and TRBJ2-5, with TRBD2 matching over 10 bases. CDR1 LNHDA and CDR2 SQIVND come from the germline V gene (reference sequence). Losses at the gene ends were 6 bases for V and 5 bases for J; bases not matched to a gene: 6. CDR3 length equals 14 residues. The CDR3 region has the DNA TGTGCCAGTAGCCTTAGACTAGCGGGTGAGACCCAGTACTTC. It translates to CASSLRLAGETQYF.

The genes are TRBV23-1 and TRBJ1-3; no clear D gene. TRBV23-1 is designated an ORF whose function remains uncertain. Trimming removed 3 bases from V and 1 base from J, with 7 bases in between. CDR3 length: 14 residues. The DNA for the CDR3 is TGCGCCAGCAGTCAGGGGAGGTCTGGAAACACCATATATTTT. Encoded protein: CASSQGRSGNTIYF.

This clone was recorded only once. This chain connects TRBV3-1 (or the pseudogene TRBV3-2) to TRBJ1-1, with TRBD1 matching 10 bases. CDR1 is LGHDT and CDR2 is YNNKEL in the germline V gene (reference sequence). Trimming at V came to 3 bases and at J to 1 base, leaving 11 bases not matched to a gene. The CDR3 sequence is 18 residues long. Written as DNA, the CDR3 is TGTGCCAGCAGCCATTCAGGAGGGACAGGGGTAAAGAACACTGAAGCTTTCTTT. This codes for CASSHSGGTGVKNTEAFF.

This clone was picked up one time. The J gene is TRBJ1-4, the V gene TRBV18; D gene unclear. The CDR3 runs 14 residues. Germline V CDR1 and CDR2: KGHSH, LQKENI. V was clipped by 3 bases and J by 5 bases, with 10 bases between them. The CDR3 DNA reads as TGTGCCAGCTCACCGGTGTGGCCCAATGAAAAACTGTTTTTT. As protein: CASSPVWPNEKLFF.

In DNA, the CDR3 is TGTGCCAGCAAAACCCCTGGGGCTACCGAGCAGTACTTC. It encodes CASKTPGATEQYF. The rearrangement links TRBV5-6 to TRBJ2-7, with D tentatively TRBD1 (5 bases). The germline CDR1 and CDR2 sequences are SGHDT and YYEEEE. V was shortened by 6 bases and J by 6 bases, with 16 bases between the two germline ends. The CDR3 runs to 13 residues. The full variable domain, rest sourced from reference TRBV5-6 and TRBJ2-7, is DAGVTQSPTHLIKTRGQQVTLRCSPKSGHDTVSWYQQALGQGPQFIFQYYEEEERQRGNFPDRFSGHQFPNYSSELNVNALLLGDSALYLCASKTPGATEQYFGPGTRLTVT.

The V call is TRBV6-5, the J call TRBJ1-1; D might be TRBD1 (6 bases). This CDR3 region has 16 residues. The germline gives CDR1 MNHEY, CDR2 SVGAGI. V was pared by 0 bases and J by 3 bases, with 14 bases between. The chain's CDR3 is CASSYSPGGRDTEAFF. CDR3 DNA: TGTGCCAGCAGTTACTCACCCGGGGGGCGCGACACTGAAGCTTTCTTT.

This chain links TRBV6-5 with TRBJ1-1, with D uncertain. This CDR3 has 14 residues. Germline V lookup: CDR1 MNHEY, CDR2 SVGAGI. Trimming stripped 0 bases from V and 4 bases from J, with 9 bases between. CDR3 in DNA: TGTGCCAGCAGTTACTCCCACGGTAGCACTGAAGCTTTCTTT. This encodes CASSYSHGSTEAFF.

The chain couples TRBV10-3 to TRBJ2-2; a weak D match, TRBD2 (7 bases). The ends were cut back, 7 bases at V and 1 base at J, with 13 bases in the middle. Germline assignment: CDR1 ENHRY and CDR2 SYGVKD. The CDR3 totals 15 residues. CDR3 sequence: CAIKRGAKNTGELFF. The CDR3 nucleotides are TGTGCCATCAAACGGGGGGCCAAGAACACCGGGGAGCTGTTTTTT.

This chain joins TRBV30 and TRBJ1-1; TRBD1 matches at 7 bases. Trimming cost V 3 bases and J 8 bases; bases outside gene matches: 9. CDR3 size: 13 residues. CDR1 is GTSNPN and CDR2 is SVGIG in the germline V gene (reference sequence). The CDR3 bases are TGTGCCTGGAGAGCTACAGGGGCCGCCGAAGCTTTCTTT. Protein product: CAWRATGAAEAFF. The full variable domain, rest sourced from reference TRBV30 and TRBJ1-1, is SQTIHQWPATLVQPVGSPLSLECTVEGTSNPNLYWYRQAAGRGLQLLFYSVGIGQISSEVPQNLSASRPQDRQFILSSKKLLLSDSGFYLCAWRATGAAEAFFGQGTRLTVV.

The gene calls are TRBV9 and TRBJ2-5, with 10 positions matching TRBD2. CDR1 is SGDLS and CDR2 is YYNGEE in the germline V gene. The junction had 9 bases not matched to a gene; V was cut back by 3 bases and J by 4 bases. The length of the CDR3 is 16 residues. In DNA form, the CDR3 reads TGTGCCAGCAGCGGGGAAGCGGGGGGGCCGAGAGAGACCCAGTACTTC. Residues: CASSGEAGGPRETQYF. The full variable domain, with the rest looked up from reference TRBV9 and TRBJ2-5, is DSGVTQTPKHLITATGQRVTLRCSPRSGDLSVYWYQQSLDQGLQFLIQYYNGEERAKGNILERFSAQQFPDLHSELNLSSLELGDSALYFCASSGEAGGPRETQYFGPGTRLLVL.

The V gene is TRBV5-1, the J gene TRBJ2-7; D is unresolved. Trimming stripped 0 bases from V and 0 bases from J, with 13 bases between. CDR3 length equals 16 residues. Germline V gene sequence: CDR1 SGHRS, CDR2 YFSETQ. CDR3: CASSLGHLPSSYEQYF. CDR3 coding DNA: TGCGCCAGCAGCTTGGGACATCTACCCAGCTCCTACGAGCAGTACTTC.

Written as DNA, the CDR3 is TGTGCCAGCAGTGAAGGAATAGGCGGTTCGAGGGCATATCATAGCAATCAGCCCCAGCATTTT. As protein: CASSEGIGGSRAYHSNQPQHF. This chain uses TRBV6-1 with TRBJ1-5; no reliable D call. The germline gives CDR1 MNHNS, CDR2 SASEGT. Between the trimmed V and J ends, which lost 1 base and 0 bases, there was a span of 25 bases. CDR3 length: 21 amino acids.

Of note for this clone: Different DNA sequences within this sample yield the same CDR3. CDR3: CASSETGDSNQPQHF. DNA of the CDR3: TGTGCCAGCAGTGAAACAGGGGATAGCAATCAGCCCCAGCATTTT. The genes are TRBV2 and TRBJ1-5, with 7 bases that match TRBD1. The V gene's germline CDR1 is SNHLY and CDR2 FYNNEI. Trimming at V came to 2 bases and at J to 0 bases, leaving 1 base not matched to a gene. This CDR3 has 15 amino acids.

This clone has only one observation. The V and J genes are TRBV24-1 and TRBJ2-2; TRBD2 might be the D (6 bases). The CDR3 spans 16 residues. Germline values: CDR1 KGHDR, CDR2 SFDVKD. V dropped 3 bases and J dropped 0 bases, with 10 bases sitting between them. The CDR3 region is CATSDGTASNTGELFF. For the CDR3, the DNA is TGTGCCACCAGTGATGGGACTGCTTCGAACACCGGGGAGCTGTTTTTT.

This rearrangement joins TRBV11-3 to TRBJ2-3; 8 bases are a match to TRBD2. Germline V lookup: CDR1 SGHNT, CDR2 YENEEA. Unmatched junction bases numbered 7, after V lost 2 bases and J lost 3 bases. CDR3 size: 16 residues. CDR3 loop: CASSLLRGGRTDTQYF. The CDR3 nucleotides are TGTGCCAGCAGCTTACTTCGGGGGGGGCGTACAGATACGCAGTATTTT.